One sample yielded the 7 T cell receptor beta chains listed below, sequenced in a study of shared clonotypes between healthy human individuals (dated by TCRdb to the early 2020s). The library was made by the immunoSEQ multiplex PCR assay. In TCRdb, the immuneACCESS table is reduced to in-frame sequences with V and J assigned. These tables do not hold every clone; where another copy was compared, an unresolved V gene accounts for under half, and the others remain unexplained. The sample data list hundreds of thousands of clones, and about three quarters of these were observed just once. Of the sample, less than 2% is held by the ten largest clones. Sequenced input: memory CD4+ T cells sorted from blood. The intended sense of this specimen's cell subset or site label: CD45RA-negative fraction. These receptors were taken from a woman in her 30s in good health.

V and J are TRBV7-3 and TRBJ2-7, with a tentative D call TRBD1 (6 bases). This CDR3 spans 17 amino acids. Germline CDR1 is SGHTA and CDR2 is FQGTGA. Trimming left V 1 base short and J 4 bases short, with 20 bases between. CDR3 nucleotide sequence: TGTGCCAGCAGCTTAAGAGGGTCCGTTAGGGGGATTTACGAGCAGTACTTC. Translating it yields CASSLRGSVRGIYEQYF.

Comments on this clone: Other DNA sequences from this sample encode an identical CDR3 as well. The rearrangement uses TRBV18 and TRBJ2-1; 12 bases map to TRBD2. Germline values: CDR1 KGHSH, CDR2 LQKENI. After removal of 0 bases from V and 3 bases from J, the junction contained 0 bases not matched to a gene. The CDR3 runs to 16 residues. The CDR3 loop reads CASSPPGLAGYNEQFF. The DNA for the CDR3 is TGTGCCAGCTCACCACCGGGACTAGCGGGCTACAATGAGCAGTTCTTC.

The chain recombines TRBV25-1 with TRBJ2-1; the D is unclear. V was trimmed by 1 base and J by 3 bases, leaving 10 bases between them. The germline gives CDR1 MGHDK, CDR2 SYGVNS. The CDR3 runs 15 residues. The CDR3 sequence: CASSESPDRYNEQFF. CDR3 DNA: TGTGCCAGCAGTGAATCCCCGGACCGCTACAATGAGCAGTTCTTC.

The CDR3 loop is CASSLITLRETQYF. CDR3 coding DNA: TGTGCCAGCAGCTTGATTACCCTTAGGGAGACCCAGTACTTC. The rearrangement joins TRBV5-4 to TRBJ2-5; D not resolved. V was trimmed by 1 base and J by 5 bases, leaving 12 bases between them. CDR1 and CDR2 from the germline V gene are SGHNT and YYREEE (reference sequence). The CDR3 runs to 14 residues.

The chain couples TRBV29-1 to TRBJ1-2; the D gene is possibly TRBD1 (5 bases). The CDR3 has 15 amino acids. CDR1 SQVTM and CDR2 ANQGSEA come from the germline V gene. With 6 bases removed from V and 4 bases from J, the gap between germline ends came to 21 bases. CDR3 nucleotides: TGCAGCGTCACCCCCGGGAGGGGTATGAGCTATGGCTACACCTTC. Its protein is CSVTPGRGMSYGYTF.

This clone was seen a handful of times. The rearrangement joins TRBV2 to TRBJ1-1, with D perhaps matching TRBD1 (6 bases). V was cut by 5 bases and J by 1 base, with 11 bases left in between. Germline CDR1 reads SNHLY; CDR2 reads FYNNEI. This CDR3 is 14 amino acids long. CDR3 in DNA: TGTGCCAGCAGTTCGACAGGTTCGAACACTGAAGCTTTCTTT. This encodes CASSSTGSNTEAFF.

CDR3 loop: CASSRPGLQNNEQFF. The CDR3 DNA reads as TGTGCCAGCAGCAGACCGGGACTACAAAACAATGAGCAGTTCTTC. The chain carries TRBV5-4 and TRBJ2-1; the match to TRBD2 covers 7 bases. The trim removed 4 bases at V and 5 bases at J, leaving 9 bases unmatched. The CDR3 spans 15 residues. CDR1 SGHNT and CDR2 YYREEE come from the germline V gene (reference sequence).